Here is one T cell receptor beta chain with its context. These data come from a study of blood T cell repertoires in COVID-19. Authors' processing steps: Reference gene primer amplification gave nucleated cell count estimates. Data came from immunoSEQ multiplex PCR; TCRdb stores just in-frame clones and leaves some out. The DNA gave D and trimming, while V, J and clone size come from that table. The sample holds 130,000 to 150,000 clones, roughly 83% seen once. Germline CDR1 MDHEN, CDR2 SYDVKM. V shed 7 bases and J shed 7 bases, with 14 bases lying between them. The CDR3 spans 13 residues. Enrolment of Seattle patients took place during active infection, and they were followed longitudinally.

The V and J genes are TRBV28 and TRBJ1-5; D is possibly TRBD1 (6 bases). The TCR comes from a woman in her 70s with COVID-19, enrolled during active disease. Specimen: peripheral blood. CDR3 sequence (DNA): TGTGCCAGCACTCCACAGGGTTCCCAGCCCCAGCATTTT. Its protein is CASTPQGSQPQHF. The variable domain in full, with the rest retrieved from reference TRBV28 and TRBJ1-5, is DVKVTQSSRYLVKRTGEKVFLECVQDMDHENMFWYRQDPGLGLRLIYFSYDVKMKEKGDIPEGYSVSREKKERFSLILESASTNQTSMYLCASTPQGSQPQHFGDGTRLSIL.